The sequence of this T cell receptor (beta chain) was determined in a study of blood T cell repertoires in COVID-19. Study-wide context: Researchers got acute and convalescent COVID-19 samples from the United States, Italy and Spain. Nucleic acid was either cDNA or gDNA, and it came from T cells, B-cell-depleted T cells, or PBMCs.

The authors' processing: Using reference gene primer amplification, nucleated cell counts were estimated. Here immunoSEQ multiplex PCR was the method, and the copy in TCRdb shows in-frame clones only, minus some. V, J and clone size were drawn from that table, and D and trimming were deduced from the DNA. Of 220,000 or so clones in the sample, 80% to 85% were seen once. The V end was cut by 3 bases, the J end by 2 bases, with 4 bases between. The CDR3 consists of 13 residues. Per the germline V gene, CDR1 is LGHNA and CDR2 is YNFKEQ. The chain uses TRBV4-2 and TRBJ2-2; D is ambiguous. This receptor was identified in a woman aged 55-70 years with acute or convalescent COVID-19. Sequencing used peripheral blood. In DNA form, the CDR3 reads TGTGCCAGCAGCCATCCTAACACCGGGGAGCTGTTTTTT. Translating gives CASSHPNTGELFF.